Sequencing of this T cell receptor (beta chain) was carried out in a study of CD8 T cells in ankylosing spondylitis. Whole-study findings and limits: Ankylosing spondylitis blood appeared to be characterized by a TCR beta motif of roughly eight highly homologous variants.

Points on this clonotype: Its specificity is unknown.

TCR beta libraries were made by quantitative 5'-RACE with molecular barcodes. TCRdb recomputed calls from the 5' RACE reads with MiXCR, one row per CDR3 protein. Found here are 400,000 or so distinct CDR3 sequences, roughly 26% of them singletons; the top ten hold about 0.89%. V lost 1 base and J lost 5; bases outside the gene matches: 13. CDR1 is SGHRS, CDR2 YFSETQ, per germline. The CDR3 consists of 17 residues. The sequence came from a male donor with ankylosing spondylitis. The chain carries TRBV5-1 and TRBJ2-5, with 8 bases lining up with TRBD2. The specimen sequenced was blood, either unsorted or a sorted T cell fraction (not recorded which). CDR3 sequence (DNA): TGCGCCAGCAGCTTGCTTACCGGGACTAGTATCACGGAGACCCAGTACTTC. Its translation is CASSLLTGTSITETQYF. The full variable domain, in which reference TRBV5-1 and TRBJ2-5 provide the parts outside the CDR3, is KAGVTQTPRYLIKTRGQQVTLSCSPISGHRSVSWYQQTPGQGLQFLFEYFSETQRNKGNFPGRFSGRQFSNSRSEMNVSTLELGDSALYLCASSLLTGTSITETQYFGPGTRLLVL.